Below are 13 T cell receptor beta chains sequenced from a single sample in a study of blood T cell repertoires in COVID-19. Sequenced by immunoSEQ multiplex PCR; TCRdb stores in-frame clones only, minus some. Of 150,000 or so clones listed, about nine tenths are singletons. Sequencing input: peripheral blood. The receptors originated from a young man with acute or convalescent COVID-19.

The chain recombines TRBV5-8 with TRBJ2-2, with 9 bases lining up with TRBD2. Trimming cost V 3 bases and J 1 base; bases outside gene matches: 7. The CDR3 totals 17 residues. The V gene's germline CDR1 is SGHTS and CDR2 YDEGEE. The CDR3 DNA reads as TGTGCCAGCAGCTACCAGTCGACTAGCGGGAACACCGGGGAGCTGTTTTTT. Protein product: CASSYQSTSGNTGELFF.

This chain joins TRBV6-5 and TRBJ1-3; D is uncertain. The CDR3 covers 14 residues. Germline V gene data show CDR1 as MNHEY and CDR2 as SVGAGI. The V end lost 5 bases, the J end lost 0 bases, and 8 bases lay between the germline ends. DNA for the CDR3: TGTGCCAGCAGTCTGAGCCTCTCTGGAAACACCATATATTTT. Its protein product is CASSLSLSGNTIYF.

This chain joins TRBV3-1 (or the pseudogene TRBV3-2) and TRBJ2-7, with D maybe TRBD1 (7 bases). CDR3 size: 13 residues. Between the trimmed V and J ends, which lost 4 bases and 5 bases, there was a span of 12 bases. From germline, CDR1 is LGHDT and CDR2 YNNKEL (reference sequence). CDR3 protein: CASSLGGGDEQYF. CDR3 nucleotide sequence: TGTGCCAGCAGCCTAGGGGGCGGGGACGAGCAGTACTTC.

Here the CDR3 reads CASSLGWGSSNTGELFF. CDR3 sequence (DNA): TGTGCCAGCAGCTTAGGGTGGGGCAGCTCGAACACCGGGGAGCTGTTTTTT. The chain links TRBV7-2 to TRBJ2-2, with D possibly matching TRBD1 (5 bases). V was cut by 1 base and J by 0 bases, with 12 bases left in between. This CDR3 has 17 amino acids. CDR1 SGHTA and CDR2 FQGNSA come from the germline V gene.

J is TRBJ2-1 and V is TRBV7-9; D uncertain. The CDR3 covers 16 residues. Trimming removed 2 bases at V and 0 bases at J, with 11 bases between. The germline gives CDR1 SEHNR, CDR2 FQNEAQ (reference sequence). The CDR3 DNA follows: TGTGCCAGCAGCTTACCAGGCTTATACTCCTACAATGAGCAGTTCTTC. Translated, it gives CASSLPGLYSYNEQFF.

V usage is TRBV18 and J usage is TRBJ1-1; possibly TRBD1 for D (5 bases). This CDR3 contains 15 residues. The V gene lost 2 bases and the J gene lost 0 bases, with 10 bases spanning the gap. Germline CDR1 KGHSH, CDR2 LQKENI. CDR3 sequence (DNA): TGTGCCAGCTCACCAGGGGCAGGGCTGAACACTGAAGCTTTCTTT. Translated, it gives CASSPGAGLNTEAFF.

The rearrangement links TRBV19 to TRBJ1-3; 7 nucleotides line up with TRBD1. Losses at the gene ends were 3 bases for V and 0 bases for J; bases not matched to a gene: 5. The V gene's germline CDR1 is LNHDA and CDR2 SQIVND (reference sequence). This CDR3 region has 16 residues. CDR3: CASSILQGTSGNTIYF. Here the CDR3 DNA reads TGTGCCAGTAGTATTCTACAGGGGACCTCTGGAAACACCATATATTTT.

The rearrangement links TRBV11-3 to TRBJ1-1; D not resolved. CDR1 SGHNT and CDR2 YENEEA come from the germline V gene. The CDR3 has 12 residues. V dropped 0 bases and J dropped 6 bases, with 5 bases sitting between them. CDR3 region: CASSLDGSEAFF. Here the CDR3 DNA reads TGTGCCAGCAGCTTAGACGGTTCTGAAGCTTTCTTT.

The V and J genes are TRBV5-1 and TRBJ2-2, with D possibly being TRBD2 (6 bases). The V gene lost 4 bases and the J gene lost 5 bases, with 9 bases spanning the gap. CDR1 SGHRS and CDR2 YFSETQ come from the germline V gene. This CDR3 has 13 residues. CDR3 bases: TGCGCCAGCAGCCCCGCGGGAACCGGGGAGCTGTTTTTT. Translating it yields CASSPAGTGELFF.

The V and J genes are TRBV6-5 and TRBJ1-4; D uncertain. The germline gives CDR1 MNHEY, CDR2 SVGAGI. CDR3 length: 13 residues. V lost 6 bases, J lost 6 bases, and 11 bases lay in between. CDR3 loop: CASRPRGDEKLFF. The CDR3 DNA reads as TGTGCCAGCAGACCCCGGGGTGATGAAAAACTGTTTTTT.

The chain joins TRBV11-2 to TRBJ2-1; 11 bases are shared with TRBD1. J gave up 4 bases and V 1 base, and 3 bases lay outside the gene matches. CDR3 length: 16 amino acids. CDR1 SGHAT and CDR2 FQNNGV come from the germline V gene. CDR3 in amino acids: CASSLGTGGPYNEQFF. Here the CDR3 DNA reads TGTGCCAGCAGCTTAGGGACAGGGGGCCCTTACAATGAGCAGTTCTTC.

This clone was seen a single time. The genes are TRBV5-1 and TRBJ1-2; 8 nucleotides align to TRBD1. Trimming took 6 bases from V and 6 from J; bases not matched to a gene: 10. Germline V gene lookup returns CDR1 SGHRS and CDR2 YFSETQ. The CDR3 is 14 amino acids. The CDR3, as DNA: TGCGCCAGCACCTCGGACAGGGAAGGCCATGGCTACACCTTC. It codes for CASTSDREGHGYTF. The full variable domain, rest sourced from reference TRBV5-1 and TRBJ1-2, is KAGVTQTPRYLIKTRGQQVTLSCSPISGHRSVSWYQQTPGQGLQFLFEYFSETQRNKGNFPGRFSGRQFSNSRSEMNVSTLELGDSALYLCASTSDREGHGYTFGSGTRLTVV.

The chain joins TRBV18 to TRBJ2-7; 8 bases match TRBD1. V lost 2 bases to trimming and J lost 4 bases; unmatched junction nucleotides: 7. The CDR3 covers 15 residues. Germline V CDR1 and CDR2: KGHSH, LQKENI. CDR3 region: CASSPGQGGLYEQYF. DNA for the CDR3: TGTGCCAGCTCACCAGGACAGGGAGGCTTATACGAGCAGTACTTC.